The subject of this entry is one TCR beta chain. Its specificity is unknown. This entry belongs to a study of graft-versus-host responses after intestinal transplantation. Study in general: The whole recipient group had anti-thymocyte globulin induction followed by tacrolimus and steroids for two to four years. Findings and limits, study-wide: Analysis identified GvH clones in recipient marrow, with some appearing first in ileum or blood.

Some clones are missing from TCRdb's copy, which holds only in-frame ones; the method was immunoSEQ multiplex PCR. The table has roughly 80,000 clones, around 92% seen once. Germline CDR1 and CDR2: SGHVS and FQNEAQ. CDR3 length: 17 amino acids. Trimming took 0 bases from V and 4 from J; bases not matched to a gene: 11. This specimen was PBMCs, taken 98 days after intestinal transplantation. The origin of this receptor is a human patient who received an intestinal transplant, so some T cells may come from the graft donor. The chain carries TRBV7-8 and TRBJ2-7; 8 bases map to TRBD2. CDR3 sequence: CASSLAYGREGPYEQYF. In nucleotides, the CDR3 is TGTGCCAGCAGCTTAGCGTATGGACGGGAGGGCCCATACGAGCAGTACTTC. Combining the CDR3 with reference TRBV7-8 and TRBJ2-7 gives the whole variable domain GAGVSQSPRYKVAKRGQDVALRCDPISGHVSLFWYQQALGQGPEFLTYFQNEAQLDKSGLPSDRFFAERPEGSVSTLKIQRTQQEDSAVYLCASSLAYGREGPYEQYFGPGTRLTVT.